This T cell receptor (beta chain) was retrieved from a study of T-cell reconstitution after alpha-beta-depleted transplantation in children. Preparation of the TCRbeta library was carried out with unique molecular identifiers. TCRdb re-called the PCR reads through MiXCR, storing one row per CDR3 protein. The data contain 180,000 or so distinct CDR3 sequences, roughly 6.3% of them singletons. About this clonotype itself: What it binds is not known. This could be a read error, since a much larger clone is one nucleotide away.

This CDR3 is 13 amino acids long. Study-wide results and limits: In patients about two months after transplant, alpha-beta T cells reportedly arose from several hundred expanded graft clones.

The sample was PBMCs, taken before TCRalphabeta/CD19-depleted stem cell transplant. The gene calls are TRBV12-3 or TRBV12-4 and TRBJ2-5; 7 positions agree with TRBD1. The TCR sequence derives from a girl less than two years old with combined immunodeficiency, due to receive a stem cell transplant. CDR3 amino acids: CASGPKDRETRYF. CDR3 nucleotide sequence: TGTGCCAGCGGGCCGAAAGACAGGGAGACCCGGTACTTC.